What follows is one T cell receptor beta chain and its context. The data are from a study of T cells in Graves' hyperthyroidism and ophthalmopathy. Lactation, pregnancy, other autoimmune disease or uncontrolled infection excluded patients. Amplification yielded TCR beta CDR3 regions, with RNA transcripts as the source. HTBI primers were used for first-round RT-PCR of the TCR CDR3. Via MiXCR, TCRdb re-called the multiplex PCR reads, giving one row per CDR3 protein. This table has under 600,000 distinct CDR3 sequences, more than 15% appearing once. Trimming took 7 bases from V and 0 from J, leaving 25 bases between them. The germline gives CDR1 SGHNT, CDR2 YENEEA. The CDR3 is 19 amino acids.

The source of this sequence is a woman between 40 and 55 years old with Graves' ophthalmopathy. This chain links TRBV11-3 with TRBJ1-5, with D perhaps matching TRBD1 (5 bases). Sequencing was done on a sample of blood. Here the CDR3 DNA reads TGTGCCAGCACCCTTAGTGGGGTCGGAGGGACCCATAGCAATCAGCCCCAGCATTTT. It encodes CASTLSGVGGTHSNQPQHF.